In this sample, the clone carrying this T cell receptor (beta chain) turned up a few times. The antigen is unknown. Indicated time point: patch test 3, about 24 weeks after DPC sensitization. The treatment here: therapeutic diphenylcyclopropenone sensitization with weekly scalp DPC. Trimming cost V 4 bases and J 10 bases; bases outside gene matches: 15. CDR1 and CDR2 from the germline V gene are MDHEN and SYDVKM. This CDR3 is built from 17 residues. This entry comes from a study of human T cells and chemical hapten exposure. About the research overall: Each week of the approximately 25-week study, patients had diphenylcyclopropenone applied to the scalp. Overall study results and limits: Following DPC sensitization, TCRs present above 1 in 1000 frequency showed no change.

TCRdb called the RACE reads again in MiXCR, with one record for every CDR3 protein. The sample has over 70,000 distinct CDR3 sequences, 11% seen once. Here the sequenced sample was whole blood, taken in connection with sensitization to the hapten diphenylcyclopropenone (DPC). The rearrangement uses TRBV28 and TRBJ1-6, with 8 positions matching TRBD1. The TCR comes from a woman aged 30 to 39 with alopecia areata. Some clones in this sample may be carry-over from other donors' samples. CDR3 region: CASSSETALDRDSPLHF. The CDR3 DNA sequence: TGTGCCAGCAGTTCCGAAACCGCTCTGGACAGGGACTCACCCCTCCACTTT.